Listed below are T cell receptor beta chains from one sample, sequenced in a study of identical twins. MiXCR was run by TCRdb on the 5' RACE reads, yielding one entry per CDR3 protein. The sample carries 400,000 to 550,000 distinct CDR3 sequences, approximately 22% recorded once. The data were also submitted as part of a second study, on T cells expressing NK-cell markers.

Sequencing was performed on CD4+ T cells sorted from blood. The receptor set was obtained from a woman aged 18-29 years in good health. Both conserved end residues are part of each CDR3. Some rows mark clone size as missing; the rest say once, few, many or name a class of expanded clone.

V gene,J gene,clone size,CDR3 protein
TRBV5-1,TRBJ2-5,NA,CASSWRTSGQETQYF
TRBV29-1,TRBJ1-1,few,CSVEDGQAGAFF
TRBV6-1,TRBJ2-3,few,CASSPLAGFTDTQYF
TRBV7-2,TRBJ2-7,few,CASSLAPLAVVEQYF
TRBV5-1,TRBJ1-2,NA,CASTPDPEDYGYTF
TRBV10-3,TRBJ2-1,NA,CAISEIVGPGGGEQFF
TRBV7-2,TRBJ2-7,few,CASSLGPMSVNEQYF
TRBV12-3/TRBV12-4,TRBJ2-3,many,CASSSGQGDTQYF
TRBV6-4,TRBJ2-1,few,CASSGSGGPNNEQFF
TRBV7-9,TRBJ2-1,NA,CASSVDWVGGEQFF
TRBV4-3,TRBJ2-3,many,CASSQLAESTDTQYF
TRBV6-2/TRBV6-3,TRBJ2-1,few,CASQDRTPYNEQFF
TRBV6-4,TRBJ2-2,few,CASMNRENTGELFF
TRBV7-9,TRBJ2-7,NA,CASSPQRSEQYF
TRBV20-1,TRBJ2-1,NA,CSATSGGALSYNEQFF
TRBV5-6,TRBJ2-5,NA,CASSLAPSETQYF
TRBV20-1,TRBJ2-3,NA,CSARVVHLTDTQYF
TRBV3-1,TRBJ2-1,NA,CASSPTRFVHRFF
TRBV5-4,TRBJ2-1,NA,CASRAGGISYNEQFF
TRBV10-3,TRBJ2-7,NA,CAISESAGNYEQYF
TRBV12-3/TRBV12-4,TRBJ2-7,many,CASSLIPSNYEQYF
TRBV27,TRBJ2-1,NA,CASSLRELAGIFNEQFF
TRBV6-1,TRBJ2-7,NA,CASSERAGSGHEQYF
TRBV20-1,TRBJ2-2,few,CSAPVDPGELFF
TRBV7-8,TRBJ2-7,many,CASSLAQADEQYF
TRBV4-3,TRBJ2-1,few,CASSPQGPGDNEQFF
TRBV7-2,TRBJ1-1,NA,CASSLVGRGTEAFF
TRBV12-3/TRBV12-4,TRBJ1-1,NA,CASSNLPQGMNTEAFF
TRBV6-5,TRBJ2-1,NA,CASSYLTGTKYNEQFF
TRBV7-8,TRBJ1-1,NA,CASSLGVRGNTEAFF
TRBV7-2,TRBJ2-5,few,CASRLAGGPETQYF
TRBV5-1,TRBJ1-4,few,CASRPGMIPTNEKLFF
TRBV7-9,TRBJ2-7,NA,CASSRNAARSYEQYF
TRBV6-5,TRBJ2-7,NA,CASSPSRTGGYEQYF
TRBV5-1,TRBJ1-4,NA,CASSSTGAHEKVFF
TRBV2,TRBJ2-5,few,CASSGMETQYF
TRBV29-1,TRBJ2-1,NA,CSVARTSGSLNEQFF
TRBV29-1,TRBJ2-2,few,CSVRINSGTGELFF
TRBV6-2/TRBV6-3,TRBJ2-2,NA,CASSTGPKNTGELFF
TRBV12-3/TRBV12-4,TRBJ1-1,many,CASSLDTGTLNTEAFF
TRBV28,TRBJ1-2,few,CASSTRSQGAGGYTF
TRBV6-2/TRBV6-3,TRBJ2-3,NA,CASSYGAGATDTQYF
TRBV5-1,TRBJ2-5,few,CASSLGGQGVEETQYF
TRBV30,TRBJ1-2,NA,CAWSSGSGYTF
TRBV5-1,TRBJ1-1,NA,CASSLSGVVNTEAFF
TRBV6-6,TRBJ1-2,NA,CASSWTGGNGYTF
TRBV12-3/TRBV12-4,TRBJ2-7,many,CASSLGGGFYEQYF
TRBV20-1,TRBJ2-3,few,CSASLAGVSDTQYF
TRBV2,TRBJ2-2,few,CASSRGAGELFF
TRBV27,TRBJ1-2,NA,CASSLPGQEFHGYTF
TRBV5-6,TRBJ2-7,NA,CASSFLEREQYF
TRBV12-3/TRBV12-4,TRBJ1-1,NA,CASTRKGLQNTEAFF
TRBV12-3/TRBV12-4,TRBJ1-4,NA,CASSLALDRQAIEKLFF
TRBV12-3/TRBV12-4,TRBJ1-5,few,CASRTTGQGPQHF
TRBV2,TRBJ2-7,NA,CASRPVEIYEQYF
TRBV5-1,TRBJ2-2,NA,CASSLDRGRTGELFF
TRBV12-3/TRBV12-4,TRBJ2-7,NA,CASRWGTGSHEQYF
TRBV5-5,TRBJ1-1,few,CASTSPWNTEAFF
TRBV20-1,TRBJ2-3,NA,CSARPTGTDKQYF